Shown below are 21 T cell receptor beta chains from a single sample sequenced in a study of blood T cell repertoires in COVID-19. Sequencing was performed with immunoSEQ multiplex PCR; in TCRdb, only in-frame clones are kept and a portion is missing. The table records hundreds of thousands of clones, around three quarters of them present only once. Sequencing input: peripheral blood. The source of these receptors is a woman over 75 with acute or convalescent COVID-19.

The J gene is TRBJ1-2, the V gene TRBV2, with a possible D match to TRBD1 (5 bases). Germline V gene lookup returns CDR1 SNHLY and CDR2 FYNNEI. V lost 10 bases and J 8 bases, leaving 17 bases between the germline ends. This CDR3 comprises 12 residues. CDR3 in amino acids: CAIRGGTGGYTF. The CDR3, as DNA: TGTGCCATCCGGGGGGGGACGGGAGGCTACACCTTC.

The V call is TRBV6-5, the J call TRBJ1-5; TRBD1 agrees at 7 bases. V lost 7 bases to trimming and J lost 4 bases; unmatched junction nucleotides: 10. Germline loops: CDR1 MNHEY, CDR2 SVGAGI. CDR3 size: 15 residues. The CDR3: CASTLDRVGNQPQHF. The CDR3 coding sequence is TGTGCCAGCACCCTTGACAGGGTGGGAAATCAGCCCCAGCATTTT.

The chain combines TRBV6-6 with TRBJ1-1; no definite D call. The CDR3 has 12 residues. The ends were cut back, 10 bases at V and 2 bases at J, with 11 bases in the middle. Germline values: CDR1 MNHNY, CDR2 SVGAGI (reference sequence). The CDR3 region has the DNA TGTGCCACCAGAGGCGGAAACACTGAAGCTTTCTTT. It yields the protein CATRGGNTEAFF.

This CDR3 is CASSSGTRLDTDTQYF. In DNA form, the CDR3 reads TGTGCCAGCAGCTCCGGGACTAGACTCGACACAGATACGCAGTATTTT. V and J are TRBV11-3 and TRBJ2-3; 8 bases map to TRBD2. The V segment lost 4 bases and the J segment 2 bases; nucleotides outside the gene matches: 8. CDR1 is SGHNT, CDR2 YENEEA, per germline. The CDR3 totals 16 residues. Drawing the rest from reference TRBV11-3 and TRBJ2-3, the complete variable domain is EAGVVQSPRYKIIEKKQPVAFWCNPISGHNTLYWYLQNLGQGPELLIRYENEEAVDDSQLPKDRFSAERLKGVDSTLKIQPAELGDSAVYLCASSSGTRLDTDTQYFGPGTRLTVL.

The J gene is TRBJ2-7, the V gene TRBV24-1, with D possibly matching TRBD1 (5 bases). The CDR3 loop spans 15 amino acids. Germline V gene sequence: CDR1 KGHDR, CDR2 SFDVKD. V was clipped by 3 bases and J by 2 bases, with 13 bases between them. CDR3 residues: CATSDGKGPPYEQYF. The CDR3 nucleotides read TGTGCCACCAGTGATGGCAAGGGGCCACCCTACGAGCAGTACTTC.

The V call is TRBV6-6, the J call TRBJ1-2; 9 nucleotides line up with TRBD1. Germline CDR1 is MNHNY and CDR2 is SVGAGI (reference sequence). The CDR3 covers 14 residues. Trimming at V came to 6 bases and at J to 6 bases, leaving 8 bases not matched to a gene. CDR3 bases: TGTGCCAGCAGCCGCGGACAGGGGAGCCATGGCTACACCTTC. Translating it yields CASSRGQGSHGYTF.

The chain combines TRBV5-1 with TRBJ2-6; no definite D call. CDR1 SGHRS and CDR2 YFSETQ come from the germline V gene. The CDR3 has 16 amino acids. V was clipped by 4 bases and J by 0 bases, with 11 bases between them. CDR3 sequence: CASSLSRNSGANVLTF. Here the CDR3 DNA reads TGCGCCAGCAGCCTTTCCCGTAACTCTGGGGCCAACGTCCTGACTTTC.

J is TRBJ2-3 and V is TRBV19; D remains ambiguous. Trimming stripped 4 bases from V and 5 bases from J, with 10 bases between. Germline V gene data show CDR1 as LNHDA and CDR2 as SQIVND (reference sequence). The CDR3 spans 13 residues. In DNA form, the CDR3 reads TGTGCCAGTAGTAATCGAGCGAGAGATACGCAGTATTTT. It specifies CASSNRARDTQYF.

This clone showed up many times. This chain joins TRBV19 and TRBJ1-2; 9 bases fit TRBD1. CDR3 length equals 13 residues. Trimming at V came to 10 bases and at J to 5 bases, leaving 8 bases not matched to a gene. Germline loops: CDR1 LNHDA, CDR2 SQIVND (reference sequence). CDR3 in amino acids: CATMGQGKYGYTF. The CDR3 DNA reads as TGTGCCACGATGGGACAGGGAAAATATGGCTACACCTTC.

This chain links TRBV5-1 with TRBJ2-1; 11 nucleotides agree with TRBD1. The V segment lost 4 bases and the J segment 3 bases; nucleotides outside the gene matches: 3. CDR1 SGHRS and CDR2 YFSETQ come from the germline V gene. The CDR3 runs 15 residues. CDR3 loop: CASSIGTGGYNEQFF. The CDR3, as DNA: TGCGCCAGCAGCATAGGGACAGGGGGCTACAATGAGCAGTTCTTC. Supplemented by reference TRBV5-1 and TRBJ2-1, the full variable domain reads KAGVTQTPRYLIKTRGQQVTLSCSPISGHRSVSWYQQTPGQGLQFLFEYFSETQRNKGNFPGRFSGRQFSNSRSEMNVSTLELGDSALYLCASSIGTGGYNEQFFGPGTRLTVL.

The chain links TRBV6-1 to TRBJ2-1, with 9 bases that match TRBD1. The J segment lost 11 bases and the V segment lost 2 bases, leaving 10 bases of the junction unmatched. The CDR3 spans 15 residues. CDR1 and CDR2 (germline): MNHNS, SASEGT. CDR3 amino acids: CASSESGTGLVKQFF. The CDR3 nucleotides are TGTGCCAGCAGTGAATCCGGGACAGGGTTAGTTAAGCAGTTCTTC.

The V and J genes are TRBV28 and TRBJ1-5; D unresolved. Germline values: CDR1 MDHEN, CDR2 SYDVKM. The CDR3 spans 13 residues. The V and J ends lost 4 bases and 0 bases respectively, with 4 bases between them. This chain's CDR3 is CASSYSSNQPQHF. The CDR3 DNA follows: TGTGCCAGCAGTTACAGTAGCAATCAGCCCCAGCATTTT.

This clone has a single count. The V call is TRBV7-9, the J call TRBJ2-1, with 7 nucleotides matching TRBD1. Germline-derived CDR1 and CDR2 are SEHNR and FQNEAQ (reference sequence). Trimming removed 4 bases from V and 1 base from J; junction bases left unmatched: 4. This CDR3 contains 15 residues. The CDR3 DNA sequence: TGTGCCAGCAGCTACCCAGGGGGATCCTACAATGAGCAGTTCTTC. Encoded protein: CASSYPGGSYNEQFF.

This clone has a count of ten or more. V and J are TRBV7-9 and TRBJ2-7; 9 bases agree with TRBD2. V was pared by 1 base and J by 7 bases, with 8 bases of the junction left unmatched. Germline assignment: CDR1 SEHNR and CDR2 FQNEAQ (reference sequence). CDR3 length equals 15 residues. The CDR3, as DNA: TGTGCCAGCAGCTTAGTAGTAGCGGGAGTGGTGGAGCAGTACTTC. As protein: CASSLVVAGVVEQYF.

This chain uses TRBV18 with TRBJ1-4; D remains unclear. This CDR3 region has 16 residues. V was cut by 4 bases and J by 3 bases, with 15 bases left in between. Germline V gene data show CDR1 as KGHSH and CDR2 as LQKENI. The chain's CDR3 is CASSLNSRSSNEKLFF. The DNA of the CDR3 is TGTGCCAGCTCACTGAATTCCAGAAGTTCTAATGAAAAACTGTTTTTT.

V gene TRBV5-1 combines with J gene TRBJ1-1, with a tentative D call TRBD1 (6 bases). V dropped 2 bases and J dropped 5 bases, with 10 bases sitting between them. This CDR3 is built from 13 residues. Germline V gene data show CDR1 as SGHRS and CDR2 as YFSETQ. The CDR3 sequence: CASSFARGTEAFF. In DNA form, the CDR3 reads TGCGCCAGCAGCTTCGCCAGGGGAACTGAAGCTTTCTTT.

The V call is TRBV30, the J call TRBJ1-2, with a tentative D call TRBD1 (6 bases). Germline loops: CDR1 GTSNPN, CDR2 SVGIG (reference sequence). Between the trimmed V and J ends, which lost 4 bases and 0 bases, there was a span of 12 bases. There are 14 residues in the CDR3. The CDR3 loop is CAWKRRQANYGYTF. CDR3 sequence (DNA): TGTGCCTGGAAAAGGAGACAGGCTAACTATGGCTACACCTTC.

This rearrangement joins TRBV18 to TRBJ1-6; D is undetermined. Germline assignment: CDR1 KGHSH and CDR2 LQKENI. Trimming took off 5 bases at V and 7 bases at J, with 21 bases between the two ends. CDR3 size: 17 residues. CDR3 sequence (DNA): TGTGCCAGCTCAAAATCGGGAGAGCGAGTACCAAATTCACCCCTCCACTTT. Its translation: CASSKSGERVPNSPLHF. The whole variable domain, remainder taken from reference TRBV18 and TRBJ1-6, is NAGVMQNPRHLVRRRGQEARLRCSPMKGHSHVYWYRQLPEEGLKFMVYLQKENIIDESGMPKERFSAEFPKEGPSILRIQQVVRGDSAAYFCASSKSGERVPNSPLHFGNGTRLTVT.

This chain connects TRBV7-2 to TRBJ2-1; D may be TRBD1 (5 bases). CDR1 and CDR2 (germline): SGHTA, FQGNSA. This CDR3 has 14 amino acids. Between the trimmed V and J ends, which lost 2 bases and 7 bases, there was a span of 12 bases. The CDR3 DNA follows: TGTGCCAGCAGCTTAATTGGGGCCTTTAATGAGCAGTTCTTC. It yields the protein CASSLIGAFNEQFF. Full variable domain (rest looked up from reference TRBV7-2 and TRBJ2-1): GAGVSQSPSNKVTEKGKDVELRCDPISGHTALYWYRQSLGQGLEFLIYFQGNSAPDKSGLPSDRFSAERTGGSVSTLTIQRTQQEDSAVYLCASSLIGAFNEQFFGPGTRLTVL.

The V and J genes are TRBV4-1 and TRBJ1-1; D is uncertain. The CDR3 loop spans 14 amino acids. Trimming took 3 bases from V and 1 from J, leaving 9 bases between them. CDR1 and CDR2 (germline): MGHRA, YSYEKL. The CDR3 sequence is CASSHQTRNTEAFF. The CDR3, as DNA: TGCGCCAGCAGCCATCAGACTAGGAACACTGAAGCTTTCTTT.

The CDR3 spells CASSLPGQRQETQYF. The CDR3 region has the DNA TGTGCCAGCAGCTTACCGGGACAGAGACAAGAGACCCAGTACTTC. The chain carries TRBV7-9 and TRBJ2-5, with TRBD1 matching over 7 bases. Trimming cost V 2 bases and J 2 bases; bases outside gene matches: 5. CDR1 is SEHNR, CDR2 FQNEAQ, per germline (reference sequence). The CDR3 is made up of 15 amino acids.